This TCR beta chain is from a study of T cells in Graves' hyperthyroidism and ophthalmopathy. CDR3 length equals 15 residues. The V gene end was trimmed by 0 bases and the J gene end by 8 bases; junction bases not matched to a gene: 9. CDR1 and CDR2 (germline): SGHTA, FQGNSA. It was RNA transcripts that yielded the amplified TCR beta CDR3 regions. During a first-round RT-PCR of the TCR CDR3, the HTBI primer set was used. TCRdb reanalysed the multiplex PCR reads using MiXCR and keeps one entry per CDR3 protein. The table includes 300,000 to 450,000 distinct CDR3 sequences, approximately 15% detected once. Turning to this clonotype: No antigen is known for it.

Diagnosis of hyperthyroidism was new in patients aged 18 to 65, and its duration was under 2 months. Uncontrolled infection, other autoimmune disease, pregnancy and lactation each barred patients from inclusion. Study-level findings and limits: Through a model of 13 V-J features, ophthalmopathy was separated from stable hyperthyroidism. Most clonotypes expanded in the thyroid (above 0.001) were also present in blood.

Sequencing was done on a sample of blood. The sequence derives from a woman aged 18-29 years with Graves' hyperthyroidism that later progressed to Graves' ophthalmopathy. This chain connects TRBV7-2 to TRBJ1-2, with 7 bases lining up with TRBD1. The CDR3 is CASSLAPDRREGYTF. In DNA, the CDR3 is TGTGCCAGCAGCTTAGCCCCGGACAGGCGGGAGGGCTACACCTTC.